The T cell receptor (beta chain) described here comes from a study of blood T cell repertoires in COVID-19. Study-wide background: T cells, B-cell-depleted T cells, or PBMCs supplied cDNA or gDNA.

Per the germline V gene, CDR1 is LNHDA and CDR2 is SQIVND (reference sequence). This CDR3 contains 18 residues. The V gene lost 9 bases and the J gene lost 5 bases, with 29 bases spanning the gap. Those enrolled, adults aged roughly 18 to 89 years, came from roughly 22 US areas. Profiled with immunoSEQ multiplex PCR; TCRdb holds only in-frame clones, not every one. The sample consists of approximately 200,000 clones, roughly 88% of them appearing once. Material for sequencing was PBMCs or T cells enriched from blood (not recorded which). The clonotype was recovered from a woman in her thirties who had recovered from COVID-19. The V gene is TRBV19, the J gene TRBJ2-1; TRBD2 is a possible D gene (6 bases). The CDR3 loop is CASQTRGGVGRRDNEQFF. CDR3 DNA: TGTGCCAGCCAGACACGAGGCGGGGTGGGAAGGCGAGACAATGAGCAGTTCTTC.